The 24 T cell receptor beta chains below come from one sample, sequenced in a study of T cell responses to AZD1222 COVID-19 vaccine. Only in-frame clones appear in the TCRdb table, and some are missing; sequencing was by immunoSEQ multiplex PCR. This table holds 95,000 to 150,000 clones, about 90% found once. The sequences come from peripheral blood, collected on day 0 of AZD1222 vaccination. These receptors were taken from an adult in good health.

The chain employs TRBV19 and TRBJ1-5; the match to TRBD1 covers 9 bases. The CDR3 has 17 residues. With V trimmed by 10 bases and J by 7 bases, 20 bases remained unmatched. CDR1 LNHDA and CDR2 SQIVND come from the germline V gene (reference sequence). CDR3 in amino acids: CATTRADRGTSGQPQHF. In DNA form, the CDR3 reads TGTGCCACCACACGGGCCGACAGGGGGACCTCCGGGCAGCCCCAGCATTTT.

This rearrangement joins TRBV7-9 to TRBJ1-2; D possibly corresponds to TRBD1 (5 bases). The CDR3 totals 12 residues. From germline, CDR1 is SEHNR and CDR2 FQNEAQ (reference sequence). Trimming took 3 bases from V and 7 from J, leaving 9 bases between them. The CDR3 region has the DNA TGTGCCAGCAGCTTTGGGGGTGGTGGCTACACCTTC. It encodes CASSFGGGGYTF.

The J gene is TRBJ1-1, the V gene TRBV18; no reliable D call. The CDR3 runs 13 residues. Germline V gene data show CDR1 as KGHSH and CDR2 as LQKENI. V dropped 0 bases and J dropped 4 bases, with 6 bases sitting between them. The CDR3 region is CASSPPAGTEAFF. In DNA, the CDR3 is TGTGCCAGCTCACCACCGGCAGGCACTGAAGCTTTCTTT.

V gene TRBV19 combines with J gene TRBJ2-2; the match to TRBD2 covers 9 bases. Germline V gene lookup returns CDR1 LNHDA and CDR2 SQIVND (reference sequence). There are 16 residues in the CDR3. V gave up 5 bases and J gave up 4 bases; unmatched junction bases: 8. CDR3 sequence reads: CASSPRVAGATGELFF. CDR3 DNA sequence: TGTGCCAGTAGTCCCCGAGTAGCGGGAGCCACCGGGGAGCTGTTTTTT.

J is TRBJ1-1 and V is TRBV7-2; D not certain. Germline CDR1 SGHTA, CDR2 FQGNSA. The CDR3 length is 14 residues. V was cut by 5 bases and J by 5 bases, with 15 bases left in between. CDR3 sequence (DNA): TGTGCCAGCAGCCCGGGGTCGACTAGGACTGAAGCTTTCTTT. Residues: CASSPGSTRTEAFF.

This chain joins TRBV6-5 and TRBJ1-6, with TRBD1 identical over 7 bases. In germline, CDR1 is MNHEY, CDR2 SVGAGI. This CDR3 has 14 amino acids. Trimming took 3 bases from V and 11 from J; bases not matched to a gene: 7. The CDR3 DNA follows: TGTGCCAGCAGTTATTCGAGGGGGCGACCACCCCTCCACTTT. Translated, it gives CASSYSRGRPPLHF.

Remarks on this clone: The junction departs from germline at one end; a sequencing error may be responsible. The CDR3 region is CASTLGDVLRDGYTF. CDR3 nucleotide sequence: TGTGCCAGCACTTTAGGGGACGTCCTGCGTGATGGCTACACCTTC. This chain connects TRBV28 to TRBJ1-2, with a weak D call TRBD1 (5 bases). Germline CDR1 is MDHEN and CDR2 is SYDVKM. The CDR3 is 15 amino acids.

There are a few counts of this clone. The rearrangement links TRBV30 to TRBJ2-7; 7 nucleotides line up with TRBD1. The germline V gene encodes CDR1 GTSNPN and CDR2 SVGIG (reference sequence). This CDR3 has 15 residues. The J segment lost 2 bases and the V segment lost 3 bases, leaving 10 bases of the junction unmatched. CDR3 protein: CAWSHNRDRAYEQYF. The CDR3 DNA sequence: TGTGCCTGGAGCCACAACCGGGACAGAGCCTACGAGCAGTACTTC.

The chain has TRBV5-4 and TRBJ2-7; D may be TRBD2 (6 bases). This CDR3 contains 11 residues. Germline V lookup: CDR1 SGHNT, CDR2 YYREEE (reference sequence). V lost 4 bases and J lost 7, with 9 bases in between. CDR3 loop: CASSARGEQYF. The CDR3 bases are TGTGCCAGCAGCGCTCGGGGGGAGCAGTACTTC.

This clone has just a few counts. J is TRBJ2-3 and V is TRBV11-3; D is unclear. Germline CDR1 and CDR2: SGHNT and YENEEA. V was cut by 5 bases and J by 3 bases, with 12 bases left in between. This CDR3 is built from 14 residues. CDR3: CASSLAWRTDTQYF. The CDR3 DNA reads as TGTGCCAGCAGCCTGGCGTGGAGAACAGATACGCAGTATTTT.

This chain uses TRBV18 with TRBJ2-7; D gene uncertain. V was clipped by 2 bases and J by 2 bases, with 10 bases between them. Germline-derived CDR1 and CDR2 are KGHSH and LQKENI. The CDR3 is made up of 14 amino acids. CDR3 sequence reads: CASSPDRTAYEQYF. In nucleotides, the CDR3 is TGTGCCAGCTCACCAGACCGGACCGCCTACGAGCAGTACTTC.

This rearrangement joins TRBV7-2 to TRBJ2-3; 10 bases agree with TRBD2. V was pared by 3 bases and J by 1 base, with 7 bases of the junction left unmatched. This CDR3 spans 17 amino acids. Germline CDR1 and CDR2: SGHTA and FQGNSA. Written as DNA, the CDR3 is TGTGCCAGCAGCTTCCCACTAGCGGGAAAGCGCACAGATACGCAGTATTTT. Amino acids: CASSFPLAGKRTDTQYF.

The CDR3 protein is CATSRRTSLETQYF. In nucleotides, the CDR3 is TGTGCCACCAGCCGAAGGACTAGCTTAGAGACCCAGTACTTC. The J gene is TRBJ2-5, the V gene TRBV15; 8 bases align to TRBD2. The CDR3 loop spans 14 amino acids. The V gene's germline CDR1 is LNHNV and CDR2 YYDKDF (reference sequence). V dropped 5 bases and J dropped 4; count of bases not matched to a gene: 6.

V and J are TRBV9 and TRBJ2-2; 7 bases line up with TRBD2. The CDR3 length is 14 residues. Trimming cost V 4 bases and J 9 bases; bases outside gene matches: 9. The germline V gene has CDR1 SGDLS and CDR2 YYNGEE. CDR3 sequence (DNA): TGTGCCAGCAGCACCGGACTAGATGGCCGGGAGCTGTTTTTT. Translated: CASSTGLDGRELFF.

V gene TRBV19 combines with J gene TRBJ2-7; 11 bases match TRBD2. Germline values: CDR1 LNHDA, CDR2 SQIVND (reference sequence). CDR3 length equals 16 residues. V shed 3 bases and J 4 bases; nucleotides not matched to a gene: 8. The CDR3 DNA reads as TGTGCCAGTAGTATCACTCTAGCGGGAGGAACGTACGAGCAGTACTTC. Encoded protein: CASSITLAGGTYEQYF.

The CDR3 DNA is TGTGCCAGTAGCCTCCCGCCGGCAGGGGGCTCTGGAAACACCATATATTTT. This gives the protein CASSLPPAGGSGNTIYF. This chain joins TRBV19 and TRBJ1-3, with 7 nucleotides matching TRBD1. Germline trimming cut 6 bases from V and 0 bases from J; bases unmatched to any gene: 11. CDR1 is LNHDA and CDR2 is SQIVND in the germline V gene (reference sequence). The CDR3 length is 17 residues.

This sequence joins TRBV12-3 or TRBV12-4 and TRBJ2-7, with D unclear. The CDR3 consists of 13 residues. Trimming took 3 bases from V and 3 from J, leaving 9 bases between them. CDR3 loop: CASSLSTGYEQYF. The CDR3 region has the DNA TGTGCCAGCAGTTTGTCGACGGGCTACGAGCAGTACTTC.

The chain links TRBV7-2 to TRBJ1-5; the D is unclear. The germline V gene has CDR1 SGHTA and CDR2 FQGNSA. V was pared by 6 bases and J by 3 bases, with 6 bases between. The length of the CDR3 is 12 residues. CDR3 nucleotide sequence: TGTGCCAGCAGTCAGTCCAATCAGCCCCAGCATTTT. Protein sequence: CASSQSNQPQHF.

The J gene is TRBJ2-7, the V gene TRBV15; no clear D gene. The V end lost 5 bases, the J end lost 6 bases, and 11 bases lay between the germline ends. The CDR3 runs to 12 residues. CDR1 LNHNV and CDR2 YYDKDF come from the germline V gene (reference sequence). The CDR3 protein is CATSGRSGEQYF. DNA for the CDR3: TGTGCCACCAGCGGCCGATCGGGCGAGCAGTACTTC.

A remark on this clone: The sample holds other DNA sequences that translate to the same CDR3. The V gene is TRBV7-3, the J gene TRBJ2-3; D call uncertain. The CDR3 has 15 amino acids. Trimming shortened V by 1 base and J by 2 bases, and 10 bases separated the two germline ends. Looked up from germline, CDR1 is SGHTA and CDR2 is FQGTGA. The CDR3 region is CASSLIGGPTDTQYF. Here the CDR3 DNA reads TGTGCCAGCAGCTTAATCGGCGGTCCCACAGATACGCAGTATTTT.

The chain recombines TRBV24-1 with TRBJ2-1, with TRBD2 matching 12 bases. There are 21 residues in the CDR3. Germline V gene lookup returns CDR1 KGHDR and CDR2 SFDVKD. V lost 2 bases, J lost 0 bases, and 13 bases stayed unmatched. In nucleotides, the CDR3 is TGTGCCACCAGTGATTCTTTTCAAGGACTAGCGGGATTACTCTCCTACAATGAGCAGTTCTTC. Translating gives CATSDSFQGLAGLLSYNEQFF.

This clone was counted only a few times. J is TRBJ2-7 and V is TRBV4-3, with D hard to call. This CDR3 is built from 13 residues. The V end lost 0 bases, the J end lost 6 bases, and 9 bases lay between the germline ends. Germline V CDR1 and CDR2: LGHNA, YSLEER. CDR3 in DNA: TGCGCCAGCAGCCAAGACCTAGAGGCCGAGCAGTACTTC. This gives the protein CASSQDLEAEQYF.

The chain combines TRBV5-4 with TRBJ2-3; TRBD2 agrees at 9 bases. V lost 0 bases and J lost 3; bases outside the gene matches: 11. Germline V gene data show CDR1 as SGHNT and CDR2 as YYREEE (reference sequence). This CDR3 region has 18 residues. The CDR3 region has the DNA TGTGCCAGCAGCTTGGGGTGGACTAGCGCGGGTGGGACAGATACGCAGTATTTT. Translating it yields CASSLGWTSAGGTDTQYF. The full variable domain, completed using reference TRBV5-4 and TRBJ2-3, is ETGVTQSPTHLIKTRGQQVTLRCSSQSGHNTVSWYQQALGQGPQFIFQYYREEENGRGNFPPRFSGLQFPNYSSELNVNALELDDSALYLCASSLGWTSAGGTDTQYFGPGTRLTVL.

The CDR3 loop is CASSPGGNSPLHF. DNA for the CDR3: TGCGCCAGCAGTCCAGGGGGTAATTCACCCCTCCACTTT. V usage is TRBV5-1 and J usage is TRBJ1-6; 7 nucleotides match TRBD1. The germline V gene encodes CDR1 SGHRS and CDR2 YFSETQ. V shed 5 bases, J shed 6 bases, and the junction held 2 bases outside the gene matches. There are 13 residues in the CDR3.